A single sample gave rise to the 8 T cell receptor beta chains below, sequenced in a study of T cell repertoires in cytomegalovirus infection. Each CDR3 protein gets one entry after TCRdb re-called the reads with MiXCR. This sample yields around 530,000 distinct CDR3 sequences, of which about 26% are seen a single time; about 12% belongs to the top ten. The specimen was PBMCs. These receptors all come from a human donor in good health (CMV status not recorded). Some clones in this sample may be carry-over from other donors' samples.

This clonotype was recorded a few times. The rearrangement joins TRBV4-1 to TRBJ2-1, with D perhaps matching TRBD1 (5 bases). The germline V and J ends were trimmed by 1 base and 9 bases, with 19 bases remaining between them. The length of the CDR3 is 16 residues. Germline V gene lookup returns CDR1 MGHRA and CDR2 YSYEKL. CDR3 sequence (DNA): TGCGCCAGCAGCCAAGCCATCGCAGGGTGGGTAATTGAGCAGTTCTTC. This gives the protein CASSQAIAGWVIEQFF.

This sequence joins TRBV19 and TRBJ2-5; 10 nucleotides agree with TRBD2. CDR1 and CDR2 from the germline V gene are LNHDA and SQIVND (reference sequence). J lost 1 base, V lost 3 bases, and 5 bases had no gene match. The CDR3 is 16 residues long. The CDR3 nucleotides read TGTGCCAGTAGTATTGGAGCGGGAGGGCCCCAAGAGACCCAGTACTTC. Protein: CASSIGAGGPQETQYF.

This clonotype was seen repeatedly, ten times or more. This sequence joins TRBV6-2 or TRBV6-3 and TRBJ1-1; tentatively, D is TRBD1 (5 bases). The CDR3 is 15 amino acids. CDR1 and CDR2 from the germline V gene are MNHEY and SVGEGT. V was trimmed by 7 bases and J by 8 bases, leaving 23 bases between them. CDR3 in amino acids: CASTTPGWTRGEAFF. CDR3 nucleotides: TGTGCCAGCACCACTCCGGGATGGACCCGGGGCGAAGCTTTCTTT.

This clonotype was recorded a few times. This chain uses TRBV18 with TRBJ1-1, with D hard to call. V lost 2 bases to trimming and J lost 3 bases, with 7 bases between them. Germline lookup yields CDR1 KGHSH and CDR2 LQKENI. CDR3 length: 13 amino acids. The CDR3: CASSPGGDTEAFF. CDR3 bases: TGTGCCAGCTCACCAGGAGGTGACACTGAAGCTTTCTTT.

This clonotype was observed at least ten times. J is TRBJ1-5 and V is TRBV10-3, with 7 nucleotides matching TRBD1. Trimming removed 0 bases from V and 4 bases from J; junction bases left unmatched: 3. CDR3 length: 15 amino acids. Looked up from germline, CDR1 is ENHRY and CDR2 is SYGVKD. The CDR3 coding sequence is TGTGCCATCAGTGAGTCGACAGGGATAAATCAGCCCCAGCATTTT. Amino acids: CAISESTGINQPQHF.

This clonotype occurred a few times. CDR3 sequence (DNA): TGTGCCAGCAGTGAAGGGGAGTGGGATGGCTACACCTTC. Protein sequence: CASSEGEWDGYTF. V gene TRBV12-3 or TRBV12-4 combines with J gene TRBJ1-2, with a possible D match to TRBD1 (5 bases). The CDR3 has 13 amino acids. The V and J ends lost 5 bases and 6 bases respectively, with 13 bases between them.

This clonotype was counted only a few times. The chain carries TRBV6-2 or TRBV6-3 and TRBJ2-3, with 13 positions matching TRBD2. The V gene's germline CDR1 is MNHEY and CDR2 SVGEGT. After removal of 8 bases from V and 5 bases from J, the junction contained 7 bases not matched to a gene. The CDR3 sequence is 15 residues long. For the CDR3, the DNA is TGTGCCAGCGGAGGACTAGCGGGAGAGGTAGATACGCAGTATTTT. Translation gives CASGGLAGEVDTQYF.

The gene calls are TRBV28 and TRBJ1-6; the D is unclear. CDR1 is MDHEN, CDR2 SYDVKM, per germline. The germline V and J ends were trimmed by 8 bases and 7 bases, with 9 bases remaining between them. There are 12 residues in the CDR3. CDR3 nucleotide sequence: TGTGCCAGCGGCGGGTGGAATTCACCCCTCCACTTT. Amino acids: CASGGWNSPLHF.